This T cell receptor (beta chain) was sequenced in a study of identical twins. This CDR3 region has 13 residues. Trimming at V came to 5 bases and at J to 6 bases, leaving 6 bases not matched to a gene. Germline CDR1 and CDR2: SQVTM and ANQGSEA. This clonotype was observed at least ten times. Healthy Caucasians made up all donors. TCRdb processed the 5' RACE reads anew with MiXCR; each CDR3 protein has one entry. Of about 570,000 distinct CDR3 sequences listed, approximately 9.6% are singletons. This sample was also put to use in a study of yellow fever vaccine responses in identical twins. From that paper: Twins' vaccine T cell responses were reported to seem partly convergent and partly personalized.

This TCR came from a woman aged 18-29 years in good health. Specimen: PBMCs. The J gene is TRBJ1-4, the V gene TRBV29-1; 7 bases map to TRBD1. CDR3: CSVRQGLYEKLFF. Written as DNA, the CDR3 is TGCAGCGTTAGACAGGGTTTATATGAAAAACTGTTTTTT. Filled out from reference TRBV29-1 and TRBJ1-4, the complete variable domain reads SAVISQKPSRDICQRGTSLTIQCQVDSQVTMMFWYRQQPGQSLTLIATANQGSEATYESGFVIDKFPISRPNLTFSTLTVSNMSPEDSSIYLCSVRQGLYEKLFFGSGTQLSVL.